These 22 T cell receptor beta chains originate from one sample sequenced in a study of cytomegalovirus exposure and HLA in healthy donors. The PCR contained 60 Vbeta and 13 Jbeta primers. Some clones are missing from TCRdb's copy, which holds only in-frame ones; the method was immunoSEQ multiplex PCR. Here the sample spans 150,000 to 180,000 clones, roughly 77% being singletons. Sequenced input: PBMCs. The receptors shown here come from a man aged 30-40 years in good health and CMV-seropositive.

The chain couples TRBV5-1 to TRBJ2-7, with TRBD2 matching over 7 bases. The CDR3 contains 15 residues. CDR1 and CDR2 (germline): SGHRS, YFSETQ. The J segment lost 3 bases and the V segment lost 3 bases, leaving 9 bases of the junction unmatched. In nucleotides, the CDR3 is TGCGCCAGCAGCTCCATTGGCGGGGGAAGCTACGAGCAGTACTTC. Protein: CASSSIGGGSYEQYF. The full variable domain, in which reference TRBV5-1 and TRBJ2-7 provide the parts outside the CDR3, is KAGVTQTPRYLIKTRGQQVTLSCSPISGHRSVSWYQQTPGQGLQFLFEYFSETQRNKGNFPGRFSGRQFSNSRSEMNVSTLELGDSALYLCASSSIGGGSYEQYFGPGTRLTVT.

This chain joins TRBV10-3 and TRBJ2-3; TRBD2 agrees at 13 bases. From germline, CDR1 is ENHRY and CDR2 SYGVKD. V lost 2 bases and J lost 7; bases outside the gene matches: 6. The CDR3 extends over 16 amino acids. CDR3 coding DNA: TGTGCCATCAGTGAGAGGGGACTAGCGGGGTTAAATACGCAGTATTTT. Its translation is CAISERGLAGLNTQYF.

V usage is TRBV2 and J usage is TRBJ2-3; the match to TRBD2 covers 9 bases. CDR1 SNHLY and CDR2 FYNNEI come from the germline V gene. This CDR3 has 16 amino acids. The trim removed 4 bases at V and 2 bases at J, leaving 7 bases unmatched. CDR3 DNA: TGTGCCAGCAGTGCGGTAGCGGGGGTTTCCACAGATACGCAGTATTTT. It codes for CASSAVAGVSTDTQYF.

The V call is TRBV7-9, the J call TRBJ1-5; unclear D gene. V was shortened by 5 bases and J by 3 bases, with 17 bases between the two germline ends. Per germline, CDR1 SEHNR and CDR2 FQNEAQ (reference sequence). CDR3 length: 16 amino acids. This CDR3 reads CASSLVGRAFNQPQHF. The CDR3 DNA follows: TGTGCCAGCAGCCTTGTCGGGAGAGCCTTCAATCAGCCCCAGCATTTT.

This chain links TRBV28 with TRBJ1-3; D may be TRBD1 (6 bases). Germline assignment: CDR1 MDHEN and CDR2 SYDVKM. There are 15 residues in the CDR3. V lost 5 bases and J 0 bases, leaving 11 bases between the germline ends. The CDR3 is CASSADSNSGNTIYF. CDR3 sequence (DNA): TGTGCCAGCAGTGCGGACAGTAACTCTGGAAACACCATATATTTT.

The chain links TRBV7-2 to TRBJ1-1; tentatively, D is TRBD1 (6 bases). CDR1 and CDR2 (germline): SGHTA, FQGNSA. Trimming pared 2 bases from V and 7 bases from J, leaving 8 bases between. CDR3 size: 12 residues. In DNA form, the CDR3 reads TGTGCCAGCAGCTTACTAGGGGGTGAAGCTTTCTTT. Translation gives CASSLLGGEAFF.

The sample holds one count of this clone. V usage is TRBV6-6 and J usage is TRBJ1-3; no reliable D call. CDR3 length: 16 amino acids. The germline V gene has CDR1 MNHNY and CDR2 SVGAGI (reference sequence). V gave up 2 bases and J gave up 0 bases, with 11 bases separating them. The CDR3 DNA reads TGTGCCAGCAGTTACCCCGGGAGGAACTCTGGAAACACCATATATTTT. Translated: CASSYPGRNSGNTIYF.

V gene TRBV27 combines with J gene TRBJ2-7; TRBD2 aligns across 7 bases. CDR1 is MNHEY, CDR2 SMNVEV, per germline (reference sequence). This CDR3 has 15 amino acids. V shed 6 bases, J shed 3 bases, and the junction held 11 bases outside the gene matches. CDR3 residues: CASRSVGGGHYEQYF. The CDR3 DNA is TGTGCCAGCAGATCCGTGGGGGGAGGGCACTACGAGCAGTACTTC.

The chain links TRBV9 to TRBJ2-1; TRBD1 aligns across 10 bases. Trimming at V came to 1 base and at J to 6 bases, leaving 13 bases not matched to a gene. CDR1 SGDLS and CDR2 YYNGEE come from the germline V gene. This CDR3 contains 18 residues. In nucleotides, the CDR3 is TGTGCCAGCAGCGTATTAACCACCGGGACAGGGGTGTTCAATGAGCAGTTCTTC. This sequence encodes CASSVLTTGTGVFNEQFF.

The chain joins TRBV5-4 to TRBJ2-1, with TRBD2 matching 7 bases. There are 18 residues in the CDR3. V dropped 0 bases and J dropped 1; count of bases not matched to a gene: 10. CDR1 and CDR2 from the germline V gene are SGHNT and YYREEE (reference sequence). The CDR3 coding sequence is TGTGCCAGCAGCTTGGAAACGACCCGGGACTATTCCTACAATGAGCAGTTCTTC. It codes for CASSLETTRDYSYNEQFF.

This clone was found a few times. The chain links TRBV5-8 to TRBJ2-5; TRBD1 aligns across 8 bases. The J call could be wrong; TRBJ2-7 is a better fit for the DNA end. Germline values: CDR1 SGHTS, CDR2 YDEGEE. This CDR3 region has 14 residues. The CDR3 DNA reads as TGTGCCAGCAGCTTGGGACAGGGGTTGTACGAGCAGTACTTC. This sequence encodes CASSLGQGLYEQYF.

This clone appeared once. V gene TRBV19 combines with J gene TRBJ2-3; 10 nucleotides agree with TRBD2. The CDR3 is made up of 14 amino acids. Germline CDR1 reads LNHDA; CDR2 reads SQIVND (reference sequence). J gave up 4 bases and V 6 bases, and 4 bases lay outside the gene matches. The CDR3 region has the DNA TGTGCCAGTAGACATAGCGGGGGGTCAGATACGCAGTATTTT. Protein product: CASRHSGGSDTQYF.

The gene calls are TRBV4-3 and TRBJ2-7; possible D gene TRBD1, 6 bases. This CDR3 is built from 13 residues. The germline V and J ends were trimmed by 0 bases and 3 bases, with 6 bases remaining between them. Germline lookup yields CDR1 LGHNA and CDR2 YSLEER. The CDR3 loop reads CASSQEQGYEQYF. In DNA, the CDR3 is TGCGCCAGCAGCCAAGAACAGGGCTACGAGCAGTACTTC.

The chain links TRBV15 to TRBJ2-1; 7 nucleotides line up with TRBD2. Germline-derived CDR1 and CDR2 are LNHNV and YYDKDF (reference sequence). CDR3 size: 17 residues. Losses at the gene ends were 0 bases for V and 8 bases for J; bases not matched to a gene: 13. The CDR3 loop is CATSRDQRAGVVDEQFF. In nucleotides, the CDR3 is TGTGCCACCAGCAGAGATCAGAGGGCGGGAGTCGTCGATGAGCAGTTCTTC. The full variable domain, rest sourced from reference TRBV15 and TRBJ2-1, is DAMVIQNPRYQVTQFGKPVTLSCSQTLNHNVMYWYQQKSSQAPKLLFHYYDKDFNNEADTPDNFQSRRPNTSFCFLDIRSPGLGDTAMYLCATSRDQRAGVVDEQFFGPGTRLTVL.

J is TRBJ2-1 and V is TRBV27, with 7 positions matching TRBD2. V lost 2 bases, J lost 10 bases, and 11 bases stayed unmatched. Germline-derived CDR1 and CDR2 are MNHEY and SMNVEV (reference sequence). The CDR3 is 15 amino acids. CDR3 loop: CASSLIPRGGSEQFF. The CDR3 region has the DNA TGTGCCAGCAGTTTAATCCCGAGGGGAGGGAGCGAGCAGTTCTTC.

The chain is built from TRBV13 and TRBJ1-2, with a possible D match to TRBD1 (5 bases). The germline CDR1 and CDR2 sequences are PRHDT and FYEKMQ (reference sequence). The CDR3 has 14 amino acids. The ends were cut back, 2 bases at V and 2 bases at J, with 9 bases in the middle. CDR3 amino acids: CASSLQQANYGYTF. The CDR3 DNA reads as TGTGCCAGCAGCTTACAACAGGCGAACTATGGCTACACCTTC.

The chain uses TRBV2 and TRBJ2-2, with 10 bases that match TRBD1. V was clipped by 8 bases and J by 8 bases; unmatched bases: 11. Germline CDR1 reads SNHLY; CDR2 reads FYNNEI. The CDR3 is 15 residues long. The CDR3 coding sequence is TGTGCCAGCCTTCCCGGGACAGGGGAAGTAGGGGAGCTGTTTTTT. The encoded protein is CASLPGTGEVGELFF. Complete variable domain (other parts from reference TRBV2 and TRBJ2-2): EPEVTQTPSHQVTQMGQEVILRCVPISNHLYFYWYRQILGQKVEFLVSFYNNEISEKSEIFDDQFSVERPDGSNFTLKIRSTKLEDSAMYFCASLPGTGEVGELFFGEGSRLTVL.

This clone was recorded once. The chain combines TRBV4-3 with TRBJ2-7, with TRBD1 identical over 7 bases. The CDR3 spans 16 residues. Germline values: CDR1 LGHNA, CDR2 YSLEER. Unmatched junction bases numbered 8, after V lost 3 bases and J lost 0 bases. In DNA form, the CDR3 reads TGCGCCAGCAGCCAGGAGACAGGGACCACCTCCTACGAGCAGTACTTC. It is translated as CASSQETGTTSYEQYF.

As concerns this clone: It is likely a read error, because the conserved phenylalanine at the end of the CDR3 is missing. The chain is built from TRBV7-6 and TRBJ1-2; 7 nucleotides match TRBD1. Per germline, CDR1 SGHVS and CDR2 FNYEAQ. This CDR3 region has 14 residues. The CDR3 DNA reads as TGTGCCAGCAGCTCAGGGGGACAGAACTATGGTTACACCCTC. As protein: CASSSGGQNYGYTL.

J is TRBJ2-3 and V is TRBV5-6; 8 nucleotides line up with TRBD2. Unmatched junction bases numbered 5, after V lost 3 bases and J lost 2 bases. The CDR3 has 15 residues. Germline V gene data show CDR1 as SGHDT and CDR2 as YYEEEE. The CDR3 loop reads CASSSAGADTDTQYF. The CDR3 nucleotides are TGTGCCAGCAGCTCAGCGGGGGCTGACACAGATACGCAGTATTTT.

The chain joins TRBV6-4 to TRBJ2-3; a possible D gene is TRBD2 (6 bases). CDR3 size: 10 residues. CDR1 and CDR2 from the germline V gene are MRHNA and SNTAGT. Trimming cost V 7 bases and J 13 bases, with 12 bases left between them. CDR3 residues: CASNRGNEYF. CDR3 nucleotides: TGTGCCAGCAATCGGGGGAACGAGTATTTT.

This clone was counted a few times. This rearrangement joins TRBV28 to TRBJ2-7; D is possibly TRBD1 (6 bases). CDR3 length: 13 residues. Trimming stripped 2 bases from V and 5 bases from J, with 10 bases between. Germline-derived CDR1 and CDR2 are MDHEN and SYDVKM. CDR3 residues: CASSLIQGNEQYF. The CDR3 DNA reads TGTGCCAGCAGTTTAATTCAGGGGAACGAGCAGTACTTC.